These 7 T cell receptor beta chains share one sample of origin, sequenced in a study of T-cell reconstitution after alpha-beta-depleted transplantation in children. Molecular barcoding with unique molecular identifiers was used for the TCRbeta library. TCRdb ran MiXCR on the PCR reads and lists one entry per CDR3 protein. The data hold about 410,000 distinct CDR3 sequences, with approximately 20% observed a single time. Sequenced here: PBMCs from the stem cell graft donor, sampled from the stem cell graft. All receptors come from a human donor who donated a stem cell graft to a child with acute myeloid leukemia.

The chain carries TRBV9 and TRBJ1-1; tentatively, D is TRBD1 (5 bases). The CDR3 consists of 15 residues. V lost 2 bases, J lost 0 bases, and 11 bases lay in between. Germline CDR1 reads SGDLS; CDR2 reads YYNGEE. The CDR3 DNA is TGTGCCAGCAGCGTGGACACGAACATGAACACTGAAGCTTTCTTT. This gives the protein CASSVDTNMNTEAFF.

Details on this clonotype: This likely comes from a read error, as the CDR3 has no conserved phenylalanine or tryptophan at its end. The gene calls are TRBV12-3 or TRBV12-4 and TRBJ2-7, with 10 positions matching TRBD1. CDR3 length: 13 amino acids. V lost 10 bases to trimming and J lost 4 bases; unmatched junction nucleotides: 7. The CDR3, as DNA: TGTGCCACCAGCCGGGACAGGGGTTACGAGCAGTACTCC. Translating it yields CATSRDRGYEQYS.

This clonotype appeared a few times. J is TRBJ1-2 and V is TRBV28; D gene uncertain. CDR1 is MDHEN, CDR2 SYDVKM, per germline. Trimming removed 3 bases from V and 2 bases from J, with 7 bases in between. The CDR3 totals 13 residues. In DNA form, the CDR3 reads TGTGCCAGCAGTTTGAGTAGAAACTATGGCTACACCTTC. This sequence encodes CASSLSRNYGYTF.

This clonotype was counted only a few times. V usage is TRBV27 and J usage is TRBJ2-3; D unresolved. Germline loops: CDR1 MNHEY, CDR2 SMNVEV (reference sequence). V lost 5 bases and J 4 bases, leaving 13 bases between the germline ends. This CDR3 spans 14 amino acids. The CDR3 DNA is TGTGCCAGCAGTCTCCTTGTAGAGGCAGATACGCAGTATTTT. Its protein is CASSLLVEADTQYF.

The chain recombines TRBV20-1 with TRBJ2-7, with 8 bases identical to TRBD1. CDR3 length equals 14 residues. After removal of 5 bases from V and 0 bases from J, the junction contained 6 bases not matched to a gene. CDR1 is DFQATT and CDR2 is SNEGSKA in the germline V gene (reference sequence). The chain's CDR3 is CSAGGQDPSYEQYF. The CDR3 DNA is TGCAGTGCTGGGGGACAGGACCCCTCCTACGAGCAGTACTTC.

This clonotype was counted only a few times. The rearrangement joins TRBV7-2 to TRBJ1-1, with TRBD1 matching 9 bases. The CDR3 covers 15 residues. V lost 3 bases to trimming and J lost 4 bases; unmatched junction nucleotides: 6. Germline CDR1 reads SGHTA; CDR2 reads FQGNSA. CDR3 loop: CASSFYRGQVTEAFF. The CDR3 DNA reads as TGTGCCAGCAGCTTCTACAGGGGGCAGGTCACTGAAGCTTTCTTT. The full variable domain, with the rest looked up from reference TRBV7-2 and TRBJ1-1, is GAGVSQSPSNKVTEKGKDVELRCDPISGHTALYWYRQSLGQGLEFLIYFQGNSAPDKSGLPSDRFSAERTGGSVSTLTIQRTQQEDSAVYLCASSFYRGQVTEAFFGQGTRLTVV.

This clonotype showed up just a few times. The V gene is TRBV20-1, the J gene TRBJ2-1, with TRBD1 matching over 7 bases. The V and J ends lost 5 bases and 5 bases, in that order; junction bases with no gene match: 9. This CDR3 is built from 14 residues. CDR1 DFQATT and CDR2 SNEGSKA come from the germline V gene (reference sequence). CDR3: CSAPKGADHNEQFF. The DNA for the CDR3 is TGCAGTGCTCCCAAGGGGGCCGACCACAATGAGCAGTTCTTC.